These 19 T cell receptor beta chains originate from one sample sequenced in a study of blood T cell repertoires in COVID-19. Some clones are missing from TCRdb's copy, which holds only in-frame ones; the method was immunoSEQ multiplex PCR. The sample records 150,000 or so clones, 80% to 90% being singletons. The source material was peripheral blood. The receptor set was obtained from a woman between 65 and 79 years old with acute or convalescent COVID-19.

The V gene is TRBV5-1, the J gene TRBJ2-1, with D hard to call. This CDR3 has 12 residues. Looked up from germline, CDR1 is SGHRS and CDR2 is YFSETQ. V was clipped by 4 bases and J by 7 bases, with 9 bases between them. The CDR3 DNA is TGCGCCAGCAGCAACCTAGATAATGAGCAGTTCTTC. Amino acid sequence: CASSNLDNEQFF. The whole variable domain, filled in from reference TRBV5-1 and TRBJ2-1, reads KAGVTQTPRYLIKTRGQQVTLSCSPISGHRSVSWYQQTPGQGLQFLFEYFSETQRNKGNFPGRFSGRQFSNSRSEMNVSTLELGDSALYLCASSNLDNEQFFGPGTRLTVL.

The genes are TRBV5-1 and TRBJ1-2; D uncertain. The CDR3 covers 14 residues. Trimming left V 0 bases short and J 4 bases short, with 10 bases between. Germline loops: CDR1 SGHRS, CDR2 YFSETQ. CDR3 region: CASSLVAGSYGYTF. CDR3 in DNA: TGCGCCAGCAGCTTGGTGGCGGGCTCCTATGGCTACACCTTC.

V and J are TRBV5-1 and TRBJ2-7; TRBD2 agrees at 12 bases. This CDR3 has 17 residues. The junction had 15 bases not matched to a gene; V was cut back by 4 bases and J by 7 bases. CDR1 is SGHRS and CDR2 is YFSETQ in the germline V gene. The CDR3 DNA follows: TGCGCCAGCAGCCTCCGGACTAGCGGGGTGATCTACTGGGAGCAGTACTTC. Translating gives CASSLRTSGVIYWEQYF.

This clone was found once. The CDR3 here is CASSTGFWDKQHF. CDR3 nucleotide sequence: TGTGCCAGCAGCACAGGGTTCTGGGACAAGCAGCATTTT. The rearrangement links TRBV6-5 to TRBJ1-5, with D maybe TRBD1 (6 bases). V was clipped by 6 bases and J by 13 bases, with 19 bases between them. Per the germline V gene, CDR1 is MNHEY and CDR2 is SVGAGI. There are 13 residues in the CDR3.

This chain joins TRBV3-1 (or the pseudogene TRBV3-2) and TRBJ1-1; 8 bases match TRBD1. CDR1 is LGHDT and CDR2 is YNNKEL in the germline V gene (reference sequence). The CDR3 length is 19 residues. Unmatched junction bases numbered 14, after V lost 2 bases and J lost 0 bases. The CDR3 nucleotides read TGTGCCAGCAGCCAAAACGGACAGGGTCGGCGACACATGAACACTGAAGCTTTCTTT. Residues: CASSQNGQGRRHMNTEAFF.

V gene TRBV2 combines with J gene TRBJ1-4, with D unclear. Germline V CDR1 and CDR2: SNHLY, FYNNEI. Trimming pared 3 bases from V and 0 bases from J, leaving 8 bases between. This CDR3 has 15 amino acids. CDR3 amino acids: CASSEQSATNEKLFF. Written as DNA, the CDR3 is TGTGCCAGCAGTGAGCAGTCAGCAACTAATGAAAAACTGTTTTTT. Full variable domain (rest looked up from reference TRBV2 and TRBJ1-4): EPEVTQTPSHQVTQMGQEVILRCVPISNHLYFYWYRQILGQKVEFLVSFYNNEISEKSEIFDDQFSVERPDGSNFTLKIRSTKLEDSAMYFCASSEQSATNEKLFFGSGTQLSVL.

The chain has TRBV2 and TRBJ1-5; no firm D call. V shed 7 bases and J shed 0 bases, with 13 bases lying between them. The germline gives CDR1 SNHLY, CDR2 FYNNEI. The CDR3 consists of 15 residues. CDR3 in DNA: TGTGCCAGCATGTCACAGACCTATAGCAATCAGCCCCAGCATTTT. This encodes CASMSQTYSNQPQHF.

The chain couples TRBV6-5 to TRBJ1-2, with D tentatively TRBD1 (6 bases). The germline gives CDR1 MNHEY, CDR2 SVGAGI. Trimming stripped 0 bases from V and 4 bases from J, with 12 bases between. The CDR3 covers 15 residues. The DNA for the CDR3 is TGTGCCAGCAGTTACTCGGCGGGGGCTGGCTATGGCTACACCTTC. Protein: CASSYSAGAGYGYTF.

This chain connects TRBV7-2 to TRBJ1-2, with TRBD1 identical over 8 bases. Germline values: CDR1 SGHTA, CDR2 FQGNSA. The CDR3 is 14 amino acids. V trimming: 5 bases; J trimming: 8 bases; junction bases outside the gene matches: 10. This chain's CDR3 is CASSPRQGLGGYTF. The CDR3 bases are TGTGCCAGCAGCCCACGACAGGGGTTGGGAGGCTACACCTTC.

DNA for the CDR3: TGTGCCAGCAGCTTAGGACGGAGTTCACCCCTCCACTTT. This codes for CASSLGRSSPLHF. This chain joins TRBV11-2 and TRBJ1-6; D gene uncertain. This CDR3 is built from 13 residues. In germline, CDR1 is SGHAT, CDR2 FQNNGV. V was cut by 1 base and J by 9 bases, with 7 bases left in between.

The V gene is TRBV10-3, the J gene TRBJ2-5; D is undetermined. The CDR3 length is 12 residues. V was pared by 10 bases and J by 2 bases, with 11 bases between. Per the germline V gene, CDR1 is ENHRY and CDR2 is SYGVKD. The CDR3: CATRASQETQYF. The CDR3 nucleotides are TGTGCCACCCGAGCCTCTCAAGAGACCCAGTACTTC.

V usage is TRBV9 and J usage is TRBJ1-1, with D uncertain. The V and J ends lost 0 bases and 3 bases respectively, with 12 bases between them. The CDR3 loop spans 15 amino acids. The germline CDR1 and CDR2 sequences are SGDLS and YYNGEE. The DNA for the CDR3 is TGTGCCAGCAGCGTAGCTAGACTGACCCACACTGAAGCTTTCTTT. This codes for CASSVARLTHTEAFF.

DNA for the CDR3: TGTGCCATCAGTGAGTCAACAGGGGTTGGCACAGATACGCAGTATTTT. Encoded protein: CAISESTGVGTDTQYF. The J gene is TRBJ2-3, the V gene TRBV10-3; 7 bases are a match to TRBD1. V lost 0 bases and J lost 1; bases outside the gene matches: 4. The CDR3 covers 16 residues. Germline V gene lookup returns CDR1 ENHRY and CDR2 SYGVKD.

In regard to this clone: The identical CDR3 is also encoded by other nucleotide sequences in the sample. The chain couples TRBV5-1 to TRBJ2-7, with 10 positions matching TRBD2. After removal of 4 bases from V and 2 bases from J, the junction contained 3 bases not matched to a gene. This CDR3 comprises 14 residues. The V gene's germline CDR1 is SGHRS and CDR2 YFSETQ. CDR3 bases: TGCGCCAGCAGCCTTAGCGGGGGGACCTACGAGCAGTACTTC. Amino acids: CASSLSGGTYEQYF. The full variable domain, with the rest looked up from reference TRBV5-1 and TRBJ2-7, is KAGVTQTPRYLIKTRGQQVTLSCSPISGHRSVSWYQQTPGQGLQFLFEYFSETQRNKGNFPGRFSGRQFSNSRSEMNVSTLELGDSALYLCASSLSGGTYEQYFGPGTRLTVT.

This chain links TRBV14 with TRBJ1-1; D gene uncertain. The CDR3 has 14 amino acids. Per the germline V gene, CDR1 is SGHDN and CDR2 is FVKESK. Trimming stripped 0 bases from V and 11 bases from J, with 16 bases between. The CDR3 protein is CASSQESLSVRAFF. The CDR3 nucleotides are TGTGCCAGCAGCCAAGAAAGCCTTTCGGTCCGGGCTTTCTTT.

The rearrangement joins TRBV30 to TRBJ1-2, with 10 bases identical to TRBD1. With 3 bases clipped from V and 4 bases from J, the junction kept 5 bases outside the gene matches. This CDR3 is 14 amino acids long. The V gene's germline CDR1 is GTSNPN and CDR2 SVGIG (reference sequence). In nucleotides, the CDR3 is TGTGCCTGGAGAGACAGGGGGCGCGGCTATGGCTACACCTTC. Residues: CAWRDRGRGYGYTF.

V gene TRBV7-9 combines with J gene TRBJ1-6, with a possible D match to TRBD1 (5 bases). The germline V gene has CDR1 SEHNR and CDR2 FQNEAQ (reference sequence). Between the trimmed V and J ends, which lost 6 bases and 2 bases, there was a span of 8 bases. The CDR3 totals 14 residues. CDR3 sequence (DNA): TGTGCCAGCAGAGAAGGGGCCTATAATTCACCCCTCCACTTT. It encodes CASREGAYNSPLHF.

As concerns this clone: Other nucleotide sequences from this sample produce the same CDR3. V usage is TRBV3-1 (or the pseudogene TRBV3-2) and J usage is TRBJ2-5; no reliable D call. The ends were cut back, 0 bases at V and 4 bases at J, with 3 bases in the middle. The CDR3 is made up of 12 amino acids. CDR1 and CDR2 from the germline V gene are LGHDT and YNNKEL (reference sequence). The CDR3 bases are TGTGCCAGCAGCCAAGATCGAGAGACCCAGTACTTC. It codes for CASSQDRETQYF.

This clone has only one observation. The chain combines TRBV2 with TRBJ2-1; 7 bases are shared with TRBD2. The CDR3 is 15 residues long. The V gene end was trimmed by 4 bases and the J gene end by 4 bases; junction bases not matched to a gene: 7. The germline V gene encodes CDR1 SNHLY and CDR2 FYNNEI. CDR3 DNA: TGTGCCAGCAGTGCCTTTAGCGGGCCGTACAATGAGCAGTTCTTC. This encodes CASSAFSGPYNEQFF.